One sample yielded the 30 T cell receptor beta chains listed below, sequenced in a study of beta chain features in type 1 diabetes. Findings of the study overall: All four CD4+ subsets of Type 1 diabetes patients contained TCRB CDR3s that were moderately but significantly shorter.

Every bit of the isolated RNA underwent reverse transcription, so sequencing read expressed TCRB transcripts. Clones were sequenced by immunoSEQ multiplex PCR, and TCRdb holds only the in-frame ones, with some missing. The sample has about 340,000 clones; roughly 13% are singletons. These TCRs' antigens remain unknown. Sequenced sample: naive CD4+ T cells from blood. The receptors here all came from a woman in her late teens or twenties with type 1 diabetes.

This chain uses TRBV6-5 with TRBJ2-3; D ambiguous. The CDR3 extends over 15 amino acids. Trimming left V 6 bases short and J 7 bases short, with 20 bases between. Germline CDR1 reads MNHEY; CDR2 reads SVGAGI. CDR3 bases: TGTGCCAGCAGCCCCGTGGCACGAATAACGAATACGCAGTATTTT. It specifies CASSPVARITNTQYF.

This clone was detected once. CDR3 loop: CAWTAGVAGATDTQYF. CDR3 DNA: TGTGCCTGGACCGCGGGGGTCGCGGGAGCGACAGATACGCAGTATTTT. This rearrangement joins TRBV30 to TRBJ2-3; 7 nucleotides align to TRBD2. Germline V gives CDR1 GTSNPN, CDR2 SVGIG (reference sequence). The CDR3 has 16 residues. The trim removed 4 bases at V and 3 bases at J, leaving 13 bases unmatched.

The chain joins TRBV29-1 to TRBJ2-7, with 11 positions matching TRBD2. The trim removed 7 bases at V and 4 bases at J, leaving 9 bases unmatched. The CDR3 covers 14 residues. CDR1 is SQVTM, CDR2 ANQGSEA, per germline. CDR3 region: CSAATSGSSYEQYF. DNA of the CDR3: TGCAGCGCCGCCACTAGCGGGAGTTCTTACGAGCAGTACTTC.

This clone has just a few counts. For the CDR3, the DNA is TGTGCCAGCAGCTTGGAAGGTCGAGCAGGGCAAGAGACCCAGTACTTC. It yields the protein CASSLEGRAGQETQYF. The V and J genes are TRBV5-6 and TRBJ2-5, with D possibly matching TRBD1 (5 bases). Germline assignment: CDR1 SGHDT and CDR2 YYEEEE. Trimming took off 0 bases at V and 2 bases at J, with 14 bases between the two ends. The CDR3 is 16 amino acids.

This clone was seen a handful of times. The chain couples TRBV5-1 to TRBJ2-2; D not certain. The CDR3 consists of 14 residues. V was trimmed by 4 bases and J by 2 bases, leaving 9 bases between them. Germline V CDR1 and CDR2: SGHRS, YFSETQ. CDR3 nucleotides: TGCGCCAGCAGCGCCCCAGATAACACCGGGGAGCTGTTTTTT. Translating it yields CASSAPDNTGELFF.

This chain links TRBV6-6 with TRBJ1-5; a weak D match, TRBD1 (6 bases). V shed 4 bases and J shed 0 bases, with 13 bases lying between them. The CDR3 extends over 16 amino acids. Germline loops: CDR1 MNHNY, CDR2 SVGAGI (reference sequence). DNA of the CDR3: TGTGCCAGCAGTTCCCGGACAGTTTATAGCAATCAGCCCCAGCATTTT. Protein sequence: CASSSRTVYSNQPQHF.

The chain is built from TRBV6-5 and TRBJ2-7; D is possibly TRBD2 (5 bases). The CDR3 runs to 15 residues. The ends were cut back, 5 bases at V and 0 bases at J, with 14 bases in the middle. Per germline, CDR1 MNHEY and CDR2 SVGAGI. The CDR3 loop is CASSPHRAASYEQYV. The CDR3 region has the DNA TGTGCCAGCAGTCCCCACCGAGCGGCCTCCTACGAGCAGTACGTC.

The gene calls are TRBV7-2 and TRBJ2-3; 9 bases align to TRBD2. The CDR3 extends over 15 amino acids. The germline V gene encodes CDR1 SGHTA and CDR2 FQGNSA. With 11 bases clipped from V and 2 bases from J, the junction kept 11 bases outside the gene matches. DNA for the CDR3: TGTGCCGGGGGGGGAAGCGGGAGGCCCACAGATACGCAGTATTTT. Its protein is CAGGGSGRPTDTQYF.

The chain couples TRBV28 to TRBJ2-7; D is unclear. Germline-derived CDR1 and CDR2 are MDHEN and SYDVKM. The CDR3 totals 15 residues. V was trimmed by 5 bases and J by 7 bases, leaving 21 bases between them. The CDR3 protein is CASSLSRTRTGEQYF. CDR3 DNA: TGTGCCAGCAGTCTTTCTAGAACCCGTACCGGGGAGCAGTACTTC.

V gene TRBV30 combines with J gene TRBJ1-4, with TRBD1 matching over 7 bases. Germline V CDR1 and CDR2: GTSNPN, SVGIG (reference sequence). CDR3 length: 14 residues. Losses at the gene ends were 3 bases for V and 0 bases for J; bases not matched to a gene: 1. The CDR3 protein is CAWRGTATNEKLFF. CDR3 nucleotides: TGTGCCTGGAGGGGGACAGCAACTAATGAAAAACTGTTTTTT.

This clone turned up a few times. The chain combines TRBV29-1 with TRBJ2-1; 9 bases are shared with TRBD2. After removal of 5 bases from V and 6 bases from J, the junction contained 17 bases not matched to a gene. Germline V lookup: CDR1 SQVTM, CDR2 ANQGSEA. This CDR3 spans 17 amino acids. CDR3 residues: CSVTRPPAGGPFNEQFF. Here the CDR3 DNA reads TGCAGCGTTACTCGGCCCCCAGCGGGAGGCCCGTTCAATGAGCAGTTCTTC.

The genes are TRBV7-9 and TRBJ1-1; D might be TRBD1 (6 bases). The CDR3 has 14 residues. Between the trimmed V and J ends, which lost 7 bases and 8 bases, there was a span of 20 bases. Germline V lookup: CDR1 SEHNR, CDR2 FQNEAQ (reference sequence). The CDR3 loop reads CASTSVGALKEAFF. The CDR3 nucleotides are TGTGCCAGCACCTCAGTGGGGGCCCTAAAGGAAGCTTTCTTT.

This clone was seen only a few times. The same CDR3 arises from other DNA sequences in this sample as well. This sequence joins TRBV5-1 and TRBJ1-1; possibly TRBD1 for D (5 bases). The CDR3 loop spans 13 amino acids. The V end was cut by 1 base, the J end by 2 bases, with 6 bases between. In germline, CDR1 is SGHRS, CDR2 YFSETQ. In DNA, the CDR3 is TGCGCCAGCAGCTTGACAGGTAACACTGAAGCTTTCTTT. Protein: CASSLTGNTEAFF.

This clone has only a few counts. V and J are TRBV5-6 and TRBJ2-7; D not resolved. Trimming removed 5 bases at V and 5 bases at J, with 11 bases between. The CDR3 is 12 residues long. Germline lookup yields CDR1 SGHDT and CDR2 YYEEEE. The CDR3 sequence: CASSHPRDEQYF. CDR3 DNA sequence: TGTGCCAGCAGTCACCCCCGGGACGAGCAGTACTTC.

This clone turned up a few times. The rearrangement joins TRBV5-1 to TRBJ2-7; D gene unclear. The CDR3 contains 12 residues. Trimming stripped 3 bases from V and 0 bases from J, with 4 bases between. CDR1 and CDR2 (germline): SGHRS, YFSETQ. Written as DNA, the CDR3 is TGCGCCAGCAGCTCGAGCTCCTACGAGCAGTACTTC. Amino acid sequence: CASSSSSYEQYF.

The chain couples TRBV19 to TRBJ2-3, with 7 bases lining up with TRBD2. The CDR3 contains 14 residues. Germline trimming cut 5 bases from V and 1 base from J; bases unmatched to any gene: 3. Looked up from germline, CDR1 is LNHDA and CDR2 is SQIVND (reference sequence). The CDR3, as DNA: TGTGCCAGTAGTTGGGCGGGAGGCACAGATACGCAGTATTTT. It specifies CASSWAGGTDTQYF.

This sequence joins TRBV27 and TRBJ1-4, with TRBD1 matching over 8 bases. V was clipped by 7 bases and J by 7 bases; unmatched bases: 11. The CDR3 contains 15 residues. The germline gives CDR1 MNHEY, CDR2 SMNVEV (reference sequence). The CDR3 reads CASNSQGAGSEKLFF. The CDR3 bases are TGTGCCAGCAACTCCCAGGGGGCTGGAAGTGAAAAACTGTTTTTT.

CDR3 sequence (DNA): TGTGCCAGCCAGGTTAGCACAGATACGCAGTATTTT. This codes for CASQVSTDTQYF. The rearrangement joins TRBV28 to TRBJ2-3; D call uncertain. Germline V gives CDR1 MDHEN, CDR2 SYDVKM. The CDR3 totals 12 residues. Trimming stripped 8 bases from V and 0 bases from J, with 6 bases between.

This clone was counted between two and nine times. V usage is TRBV15 and J usage is TRBJ2-2, with D tentatively TRBD1 (5 bases). Trimming removed 0 bases from V and 5 bases from J, with 10 bases in between. There are 15 residues in the CDR3. The germline V gene encodes CDR1 LNHNV and CDR2 YYDKDF (reference sequence). The CDR3 DNA reads TGTGCCACCAGCAGAGAACGGCAGGGAACCGGGGAGCTGTTTTTT. Its protein is CATSRERQGTGELFF.

The sample holds a few counts of this clone. This chain uses TRBV29-1 with TRBJ2-1, with TRBD1 matching 12 bases. Germline V gene data show CDR1 as SQVTM and CDR2 as ANQGSEA. The V segment lost 7 bases and the J segment 0 bases; nucleotides outside the gene matches: 4. The CDR3 loop spans 15 amino acids. The CDR3 DNA follows: TGCAGCGCAGGGACAGGGGGCATCTCCTACAATGAGCAGTTCTTC. Amino acid sequence: CSAGTGGISYNEQFF.

This clone occurred a few times. The V and J genes are TRBV7-2 and TRBJ2-7, with D hard to call. The CDR3 loop spans 16 amino acids. Trimming removed 5 bases from V and 0 bases from J, with 17 bases in between. CDR1 SGHTA and CDR2 FQGNSA come from the germline V gene. The CDR3 protein is CASSVEQAPRSYEQYV. The CDR3 DNA reads as TGTGCCAGCAGCGTTGAACAAGCGCCACGCTCCTACGAGCAGTACGTC.

CDR3 amino acids: CASSITAGGKNYGYTF. For the CDR3, the DNA is TGTGCCAGTAGTATAACGGCAGGGGGAAAAAACTATGGCTACACCTTC. The chain carries TRBV19 and TRBJ1-2; 7 bases line up with TRBD1. CDR1 LNHDA and CDR2 SQIVND come from the germline V gene (reference sequence). There are 16 residues in the CDR3. Trimming took 2 bases from V and 2 from J; bases not matched to a gene: 8.

The rearrangement uses TRBV5-1 and TRBJ1-1; possibly TRBD1 for D (5 bases). The germline V gene has CDR1 SGHRS and CDR2 YFSETQ. The CDR3 length is 14 residues. Trimming pared 6 bases from V and 5 bases from J, leaving 17 bases between. The CDR3 region is CASTPPGGGTEAFF. CDR3 DNA: TGCGCCAGCACTCCCCCGGGGGGGGGAACTGAAGCTTTCTTT.

The V and J genes are TRBV5-1 and TRBJ2-7; 11 bases match TRBD1. With V trimmed by 3 bases and J by 0 bases, 2 bases remained unmatched. The germline V gene has CDR1 SGHRS and CDR2 YFSETQ. This CDR3 is 15 amino acids long. Written as DNA, the CDR3 is TGCGCCAGCAGCTGGGGACAGGGGGACTCCTACGAGCAGTACTTC. It is translated as CASSWGQGDSYEQYF.

The chain couples TRBV7-9 to TRBJ2-3; 7 nucleotides line up with TRBD1. This CDR3 spans 15 amino acids. Germline V gene lookup returns CDR1 SEHNR and CDR2 FQNEAQ (reference sequence). V lost 0 bases to trimming and J lost 2 bases; unmatched junction nucleotides: 2. The CDR3 bases are TGTGCCAGCAGCTTAGCGGGACAGTCCACAGATACGCAGTATTTT. It specifies CASSLAGQSTDTQYF.

This clone occurred a few times. The chain carries TRBV19 and TRBJ1-2; D is unclear. V was trimmed by 4 bases and J by 7 bases, leaving 13 bases between them. CDR3 size: 13 residues. CDR1 LNHDA and CDR2 SQIVND come from the germline V gene (reference sequence). The CDR3 nucleotides read TGTGCCAGTAGTAGCTCGGTTGTGTTTGGCTACACCTTC. Protein product: CASSSSVVFGYTF.

This chain links TRBV7-2 with TRBJ2-1; 9 bases are a match to TRBD2. The CDR3 extends over 15 amino acids. After removal of 5 bases from V and 6 bases from J, the junction contained 8 bases not matched to a gene. Germline V gives CDR1 SGHTA, CDR2 FQGNSA. CDR3: CASSLSGSLGNEQFF. The CDR3 nucleotides are TGTGCCAGCAGCCTTAGCGGGAGTTTGGGCAATGAGCAGTTCTTC.

The chain uses TRBV19 and TRBJ2-1, with 12 bases aligning to TRBD2. CDR3 size: 14 residues. CDR1 is LNHDA and CDR2 is SQIVND in the germline V gene (reference sequence). The J segment lost 6 bases and the V segment lost 9 bases, leaving 6 bases of the junction unmatched. The CDR3 region has the DNA TGTGCCAGCCGAACTAGCGGGAGGTTCAATGAGCAGTTCTTC. This codes for CASRTSGRFNEQFF.

This clone was counted only a few times. J is TRBJ2-3 and V is TRBV10-2; 8 positions match TRBD1. The CDR3 extends over 15 amino acids. The germline V gene has CDR1 WSHSY and CDR2 SAAADI. Unmatched junction bases numbered 6, after V lost 3 bases and J lost 4 bases. DNA of the CDR3: TGCGCCAGCAGTGACGGGCAGGGGGCCGCAGATACGCAGTATTTT. As protein: CASSDGQGAADTQYF.

V gene TRBV19 combines with J gene TRBJ2-7, with no clear D. Trimming took off 4 bases at V and 3 bases at J, with 7 bases between the two ends. The length of the CDR3 is 12 residues. Germline V lookup: CDR1 LNHDA, CDR2 SQIVND (reference sequence). In nucleotides, the CDR3 is TGTGCCAGTAGTAATGAGAACTACGAGCAGTACTTC. Protein sequence: CASSNENYEQYF. Full variable domain (outside the CDR3, taken from reference TRBV19 and TRBJ2-7): DGGITQSPKYLFRKEGQNVTLSCEQNLNHDAMYWYRQDPGQGLRLIYYSQIVNDFQKGDIAEGYSVSREKKESFPLTVTSAQKNPTAFYLCASSNENYEQYFGPGTRLTVT.